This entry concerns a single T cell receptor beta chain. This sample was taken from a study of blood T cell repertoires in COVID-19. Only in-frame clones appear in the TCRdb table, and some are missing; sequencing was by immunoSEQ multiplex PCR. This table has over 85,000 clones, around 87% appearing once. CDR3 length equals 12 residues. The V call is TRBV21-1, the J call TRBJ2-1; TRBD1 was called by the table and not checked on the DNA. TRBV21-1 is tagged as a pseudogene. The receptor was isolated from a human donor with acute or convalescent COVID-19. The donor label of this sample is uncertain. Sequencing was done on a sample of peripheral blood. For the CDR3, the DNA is TGTGCCAGCAGCAAAGCCAGGGAAGAGCAGTTCTTC. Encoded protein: CASSKAREEQFF.